This entry is about one T cell receptor beta chain. The record originates from a study of response to subunit inactivated influenza vaccine. CDR1 is MGHDK and CDR2 is SYGVNS in the germline V gene. V was trimmed by 10 bases and J by 3 bases, leaving 7 bases between them. The CDR3 extends over 11 amino acids. TCRdb re-called the RT-PCR reads with MiXCR, one entry per CDR3 protein. Of some 500,000 distinct CDR3 sequences in the sample, approximately 12% were seen once. This sequence joins TRBV25-1 and TRBJ1-3; no firm D call. This receptor was taken from a man aged 50-60 years who received an inactivated influenza vaccine. This specimen was PBMCs from blood, taken roughly 47 days after vaccination. CDR3 in amino acids: CATIFGNTIYF. The CDR3 nucleotides read TGTGCCACCATTTTTGGAAACACCATATATTTT. Based on the CDR3 plus reference TRBV25-1 and TRBJ1-3, the full variable domain is EADIYQTPRYLVIGTGKKITLECSQTMGHDKMYWYQQDPGMELHLIHYSYGVNSTEKGDLSSESTVSRIRTEHFPLTLESARPSHTSQYLCATIFGNTIYFGEGSWLTVV.